This passage covers 23 T cell receptor beta chains from one sample sequenced in a study of Ad26.COV2.S vaccination and SARS-CoV-2 variants. Only in-frame clones appear in the TCRdb table, and some are missing; sequencing was by immunoSEQ multiplex PCR. The repertoire holds approximately 350,000 clones, with 83% as singletons. Treatment described: over 15 received Ad26.COV2.S at low or high dose, single or two shots; 5 received placebo; per-sample allocation not given. After the first vaccine or placebo injection, samples were drawn on day 63. Sequencing used peripheral blood, obtained in a trial of Ad26.COV2.S vaccine versus placebo. The receptors stem from a person aged 18-60 years who received the Ad26.COV2.S COVID-19 vaccine or a placebo.

V usage is TRBV5-1 and J usage is TRBJ2-5; D unclear. The ends were cut back, 0 bases at V and 2 bases at J, with 8 bases in the middle. CDR1 is SGHRS, CDR2 YFSETQ, per germline. The CDR3 has 14 amino acids. CDR3 sequence (DNA): TGCGCCAGCAGCTTGGAGTTAGATCAAGAGACCCAGTACTTC. Protein: CASSLELDQETQYF. The whole variable domain, filled in from reference TRBV5-1 and TRBJ2-5, reads KAGVTQTPRYLIKTRGQQVTLSCSPISGHRSVSWYQQTPGQGLQFLFEYFSETQRNKGNFPGRFSGRQFSNSRSEMNVSTLELGDSALYLCASSLELDQETQYFGPGTRLLVL.

This chain links TRBV19 with TRBJ2-7; TRBD2 might be the D (7 bases). The CDR3 covers 13 residues. Trimming left V 4 bases short and J 2 bases short, with 9 bases between. CDR1 is LNHDA and CDR2 is SQIVND in the germline V gene (reference sequence). As DNA, the CDR3 is TGTGCCAGTAGTACCGGGGGGCCCTACGAGCAGTACTTC. It is translated as CASSTGGPYEQYF.

The gene calls are TRBV7-3 and TRBJ1-1; D not resolved. V was clipped by 3 bases and J by 11 bases, with 13 bases between them. CDR3 length: 12 amino acids. In germline, CDR1 is SGHTA, CDR2 FQGTGA. Written as DNA, the CDR3 is TGTGCCAGCAGCTTTAGGACCCCTCCCGCTTTCTTT. Protein product: CASSFRTPPAFF.

CDR3 sequence (DNA): TGTGCCAGTAGTATAGGCCTGACAGATGGAGAGACCCAGTACTTC. Translation gives CASSIGLTDGETQYF. This sequence joins TRBV19 and TRBJ2-5; D is possibly TRBD1 (5 bases). Germline CDR1 is LNHDA and CDR2 is SQIVND (reference sequence). Trimming removed 1 base from V and 4 bases from J, with 13 bases in between. The CDR3 is 15 residues long. Full variable domain (remainder filled in from reference TRBV19 and TRBJ2-5): DGGITQSPKYLFRKEGQNVTLSCEQNLNHDAMYWYRQDPGQGLRLIYYSQIVNDFQKGDIAEGYSVSREKKESFPLTVTSAQKNPTAFYLCASSIGLTDGETQYFGPGTRLLVL.

This clone appeared a single time. The V call is TRBV4-1, the J call TRBJ2-1; D is undetermined. CDR3 length: 14 amino acids. From germline, CDR1 is MGHRA and CDR2 YSYEKL. V gave up 0 bases and J gave up 7 bases, with 10 bases separating them. CDR3 loop: CASSQEPSWNEQFF. CDR3 nucleotides: TGCGCCAGCAGCCAAGAGCCGAGTTGGAATGAGCAGTTCTTC.

V and J are TRBV5-4 and TRBJ1-2, with 7 bases that match TRBD1. Germline trimming cut 6 bases from V and 7 bases from J; bases unmatched to any gene: 15. Looked up from germline, CDR1 is SGHNT and CDR2 is YYREEE (reference sequence). CDR3 size: 15 residues. This CDR3 reads CASTLNPGGEGGYTF. The CDR3 nucleotides read TGTGCCAGCACCCTCAATCCAGGGGGAGAAGGTGGCTACACCTTC.

The CDR3 DNA reads as TGCAGCGTTGCACAGGGGGACTATGGCTACACCTTC. This codes for CSVAQGDYGYTF. The chain uses TRBV29-1 and TRBJ1-2; 8 bases align to TRBD1. Germline values: CDR1 SQVTM, CDR2 ANQGSEA. There are 12 residues in the CDR3. V lost 4 bases, J lost 3 bases, and 1 base stayed unmatched. Using reference TRBV29-1 and TRBJ1-2 for the parts outside the CDR3, the full variable domain is SAVISQKPSRDICQRGTSLTIQCQVDSQVTMMFWYRQQPGQSLTLIATANQGSEATYESGFVIDKFPISRPNLTFSTLTVSNMSPEDSSIYLCSVAQGDYGYTFGSGTRLTVV.

V is TRBV10-3 and J is TRBJ1-1; 12 bases map to TRBD1. CDR1 and CDR2 from the germline V gene are ENHRY and SYGVKD. The CDR3 is made up of 16 amino acids. V gave up 4 bases and J gave up 5 bases; unmatched junction bases: 8. CDR3 bases: TGTGCCATCAGTGGGGGACAGGGGGCTGGTCGGACTGAAGCTTTCTTT. Encoded protein: CAISGGQGAGRTEAFF.

The V gene is TRBV6-1, the J gene TRBJ2-1, with TRBD2 identical over 10 bases. The germline V gene encodes CDR1 MNHNS and CDR2 SASEGT. V was clipped by 2 bases and J by 9 bases; unmatched bases: 13. CDR3 length: 17 residues. The CDR3 loop reads CASSEKLGTSVGGEQFF. The CDR3 DNA is TGTGCCAGCAGTGAAAAATTGGGGACTAGCGTCGGGGGTGAGCAGTTCTTC.

The chain joins TRBV11-3 to TRBJ2-3; 8 bases are shared with TRBD2. Germline loops: CDR1 SGHNT, CDR2 YENEEA. The J segment lost 1 base and the V segment lost 0 bases, leaving 9 bases of the junction unmatched. This CDR3 is 18 amino acids long. The CDR3 region is CASSLDRLAGTRTDTQYF. The CDR3 DNA follows: TGTGCCAGCAGCTTAGACCGGTTAGCGGGGACTCGCACAGATACGCAGTATTTT.

This rearrangement joins TRBV5-6 to TRBJ2-7, with D possibly matching TRBD1 (6 bases). There are 12 residues in the CDR3. The V end lost 6 bases, the J end lost 6 bases, and 13 bases lay between the germline ends. The germline V gene encodes CDR1 SGHDT and CDR2 YYEEEE. The chain's CDR3 is CASMGWTAEQYF. CDR3 nucleotide sequence: TGTGCCAGCATGGGGTGGACAGCCGAGCAGTACTTC.

The chain uses TRBV27 and TRBJ2-5; D unresolved. Trimming cost V 5 bases and J 4 bases, with 14 bases left between them. In germline, CDR1 is MNHEY, CDR2 SMNVEV (reference sequence). The CDR3 extends over 14 amino acids. The CDR3 DNA reads as TGTGCCAGCAGTGCCTATTCGGACGGAGAGACCCAGTACTTC. Translated: CASSAYSDGETQYF.

The V gene is TRBV9, the J gene TRBJ1-2; maybe TRBD1 (5 bases). The CDR3 is made up of 13 amino acids. The V gene lost 6 bases and the J gene lost 4 bases, with 13 bases spanning the gap. In germline, CDR1 is SGDLS, CDR2 YYNGEE. The DNA of the CDR3 is TGTGCCAGCACAACCGGGGGGAGCTATGGCTACACCTTC. Translated: CASTTGGSYGYTF.

This chain uses TRBV3-1 (or the pseudogene TRBV3-2) with TRBJ1-3, with a tentative D call TRBD1 (6 bases). The CDR3 is made up of 14 amino acids. The germline CDR1 and CDR2 sequences are LGHDT and YNNKEL (reference sequence). V was trimmed by 3 bases and J by 2 bases, leaving 8 bases between them. Here the CDR3 DNA reads TGTGCCAGCAGCCAGAGGACAGCTGGAAACACCATATATTTT. Translating gives CASSQRTAGNTIYF.

The chain links TRBV5-1 to TRBJ2-7, with D perhaps matching TRBD1 or TRBD2 (8 bases each). Trimming left V 3 bases short and J 6 bases short, with 19 bases between. The germline CDR1 and CDR2 sequences are SGHRS and YFSETQ. The CDR3 length is 15 residues. The CDR3 loop is CASSSYQGAGGEQYF. The CDR3, as DNA: TGCGCCAGCAGCTCCTACCAGGGGGCGGGGGGCGAGCAGTACTTC.

This chain connects TRBV11-2 to TRBJ1-2; 8 bases agree with TRBD1. The germline CDR1 and CDR2 sequences are SGHAT and FQNNGV. The CDR3 is 14 residues long. V lost 5 bases and J lost 7; bases outside the gene matches: 9. CDR3 loop: CASSPDRGYGGYTF. CDR3 DNA sequence: TGTGCCAGCAGCCCCGACAGGGGATATGGTGGCTACACCTTC.

The V call is TRBV19, the J call TRBJ2-7; the D gene is possibly TRBD2 (5 bases). The CDR3 has 16 residues. Deletions cut 5 bases from V and 2 bases from J, with 19 bases between. Germline CDR1 and CDR2: LNHDA and SQIVND (reference sequence). CDR3 sequence: CASSSFGGQPPYEQYF. The CDR3 nucleotides are TGTGCCAGTAGTTCCTTCGGCGGGCAGCCCCCCTACGAGCAGTACTTC.

A note on this clone: Other DNA sequences within the sample encode an identical CDR3. This rearrangement joins TRBV9 to TRBJ2-3; 11 bases align to TRBD2. The CDR3 length is 15 residues. Per germline, CDR1 SGDLS and CDR2 YYNGEE. J lost 4 bases, V lost 0 bases, and 1 base had no gene match. The CDR3 nucleotides are TGTGCCAGCAGCGTAGTAGCGGGAGGGGCAGATACGCAGTATTTT. It is translated as CASSVVAGGADTQYF.

The V and J genes are TRBV19 and TRBJ1-6; no clear D gene. Trimming cost V 6 bases and J 0 bases, with 6 bases left between them. The CDR3 is 14 residues long. From germline, CDR1 is LNHDA and CDR2 SQIVND (reference sequence). CDR3 residues: CASRPASYNSPLHF. DNA for the CDR3: TGTGCCAGTAGACCGGCCTCCTATAATTCACCCCTCCACTTT.

This clone was seen more than once but under ten times. A junction boundary mismatches the germline segment, possibly from a read error. The chain joins TRBV19 to TRBJ2-1, with 7 positions matching TRBD2. The CDR3 is 12 residues long. CDR1 LNHDA and CDR2 SQIVND come from the germline V gene (reference sequence). Written as DNA, the CDR3 is TGTGCCAGTAGTATACAGGGAGGGCCGTGGATCTTC. Amino acids: CASSIQGGPWIF. Complete variable domain (other parts from reference TRBV19 and TRBJ2-1): DGGITQSPKYLFRKEGQNVTLSCEQNLNHDAMYWYRQDPGQGLRLIYYSQIVNDFQKGDIAEGYSVSREKKESFPLTVTSAQKNPTAFYLCASSIQGGPWIFGPGTRLTVL.

The chain joins TRBV4-3 to TRBJ2-3; D remains unclear. Per germline, CDR1 LGHNA and CDR2 YSLEER. The V end was cut by 0 bases, the J end by 6 bases, with 13 bases between. The CDR3 covers 15 residues. The CDR3 DNA sequence: TGCGCCAGCAGCCAAGATCACTCCGTGGCGGATACGCAGTATTTT. Its translation: CASSQDHSVADTQYF.

The CDR3 DNA reads as TGTGCCAGCTCACCGGATAAGACTAGCGGGAAAATTTATACCTACGAGCAGTACTTC. It translates to CASSPDKTSGKIYTYEQYF. The V call is TRBV18, the J call TRBJ2-7; the match to TRBD2 covers 11 bases. The CDR3 spans 19 residues. The germline V gene encodes CDR1 KGHSH and CDR2 LQKENI. V was pared by 3 bases and J by 2 bases, with 15 bases of the junction left unmatched.

This clone was seen only once. The CDR3 region is CASSPSPDTQYF. As DNA, the CDR3 is TGTGCCAGCAGCCCCTCCCCCGATACGCAGTATTTT. The rearrangement uses TRBV5-4 and TRBJ2-3; D is undetermined. CDR1 SGHNT and CDR2 YYREEE come from the germline V gene (reference sequence). The CDR3 covers 12 residues. Trimming cost V 4 bases and J 6 bases, with 9 bases left between them.